The 27 T cell receptor beta chains below all came from one sample that was sequenced in a study of cytomegalovirus exposure and HLA in healthy donors. Primers included in the PCR were 60 Vbeta and 13 Jbeta primers. Clones were read by immunoSEQ multiplex PCR, and TCRdb kept only the in-frame ones, dropping some. Listed are under 200,000 clones; about 0.79% falls within the top ten. Sequencing was done on a sample of PBMCs. The receptors originated from a woman between 18 and 29 years old in good health and CMV-seropositive.

The chain combines TRBV18 with TRBJ1-5, with D perhaps matching TRBD1 (5 bases). The CDR3 spans 14 residues. Trimming cost V 4 bases and J 4 bases, with 11 bases left between them. Germline CDR1 reads KGHSH; CDR2 reads LQKENI. The CDR3 DNA reads as TGTGCCAGCTCACAAGACAGCCTAAATCAGCCCCAGCATTTT. Translating gives CASSQDSLNQPQHF.

The genes are TRBV7-6 and TRBJ2-2, with 8 nucleotides matching TRBD2. This CDR3 contains 14 residues. Unmatched junction bases numbered 2, after V lost 5 bases and J lost 3 bases. Germline values: CDR1 SGHVS, CDR2 FNYEAQ. The CDR3 spells CASSPGGYTGELFF. CDR3 coding DNA: TGTGCCAGCAGCCCGGGGGGGTACACCGGGGAGCTGTTTTTT.

The CDR3 is CASSLELAESYEQYF. CDR3 nucleotides: TGTGCCAGCAGCTTGGAACTAGCGGAATCCTACGAGCAGTACTTC. The chain uses TRBV5-4 and TRBJ2-7; 8 positions agree with TRBD2. The CDR3 covers 15 residues. The V gene end was trimmed by 0 bases and the J gene end by 1 base; junction bases not matched to a gene: 3. Germline assignment: CDR1 SGHNT and CDR2 YYREEE (reference sequence).

V usage is TRBV7-9 and J usage is TRBJ2-1, with 11 bases lining up with TRBD1. Germline V gene lookup returns CDR1 SEHNR and CDR2 FQNEAQ (reference sequence). V gave up 5 bases and J gave up 9 bases; unmatched junction bases: 15. This CDR3 has 17 residues. The CDR3 loop is CASSRTGTGGLVGEQFF. CDR3 bases: TGTGCCAGCAGCCGTACCGGGACAGGGGGTTTAGTTGGTGAGCAGTTCTTC.

The rearrangement joins TRBV2 to TRBJ1-2; perhaps TRBD1 as D (5 bases). There are 13 residues in the CDR3. Deletions cut 7 bases from V and 8 bases from J, with 17 bases between. CDR1 SNHLY and CDR2 FYNNEI come from the germline V gene. CDR3 coding DNA: TGTGCCAGCACCACATACGGGGGTCAGGGCTACACCTTC. Its protein product is CASTTYGGQGYTF.

The chain joins TRBV5-6 to TRBJ2-1; no clear D. V shed 1 base and J shed 5 bases, with 4 bases lying between them. There are 12 residues in the CDR3. The germline CDR1 and CDR2 sequences are SGHDT and YYEEEE. CDR3 protein: CASSLSHNEQFF. CDR3 DNA sequence: TGTGCCAGCAGCTTGAGCCACAATGAGCAGTTCTTC.

For the CDR3, the DNA is TGCGCCAGCAGCCAAGATGGGGCAGGGTACGGGGAGCTGTTTTTT. It is translated as CASSQDGAGYGELFF. This chain uses TRBV4-1 with TRBJ2-2, with D perhaps TRBD1 (5 bases). The CDR3 runs to 15 residues. CDR1 is MGHRA, CDR2 YSYEKL, per germline. Trimming took 0 bases from V and 7 from J, leaving 12 bases between them.

This sequence joins TRBV5-1 and TRBJ1-2, with a possible D match to TRBD1 (6 bases). Germline V gene data show CDR1 as SGHRS and CDR2 as YFSETQ. The ends were cut back, 0 bases at V and 4 bases at J, with 10 bases in the middle. The CDR3 spans 14 residues. The CDR3 protein is CASSLGQGFYGYTF. CDR3 DNA sequence: TGCGCCAGCAGCTTGGGGCAGGGGTTCTATGGCTACACCTTC.

The V call is TRBV6-6, the J call TRBJ2-1; D is possibly TRBD2 (6 bases). The CDR3 is 16 amino acids. Germline V gene data show CDR1 as MNHNY and CDR2 as SVGAGI (reference sequence). V lost 3 bases, J lost 9 bases, and 21 bases lay in between. DNA for the CDR3: TGTGCCAGCAGTTATGGGGACGCGGGACCCCGAGGTGAGCAGTTCTTC. Residues: CASSYGDAGPRGEQFF.

The chain uses TRBV5-1 and TRBJ1-4; TRBD1 matches at 7 bases. Germline V CDR1 and CDR2: SGHRS, YFSETQ. V was clipped by 3 bases and J by 2 bases; unmatched bases: 1. The CDR3 contains 14 residues. The CDR3 DNA sequence: TGCGCCAGCAGCTCACAGGGGACTAATGAAAAACTGTTTTTT. Amino acids: CASSSQGTNEKLFF. Looking up the rest from reference TRBV5-1 and TRBJ1-4 gives the full variable domain: KAGVTQTPRYLIKTRGQQVTLSCSPISGHRSVSWYQQTPGQGLQFLFEYFSETQRNKGNFPGRFSGRQFSNSRSEMNVSTLELGDSALYLCASSSQGTNEKLFFGSGTQLSVL.

The chain is built from TRBV4-3 and TRBJ2-1; 9 nucleotides match TRBD1. Germline V gives CDR1 LGHNA, CDR2 YSLEER. The CDR3 is made up of 15 amino acids. The V gene end was trimmed by 0 bases and the J gene end by 8 bases; junction bases not matched to a gene: 5. CDR3 DNA sequence: TGCGCCAGCAGCCAAGATGAGGGACAGGGTTATGAGCAGTTCTTC. It specifies CASSQDEGQGYEQFF.

The chain uses TRBV11-3 and TRBJ2-3, with unresolved D. V lost 3 bases and J 2 bases, leaving 9 bases between the germline ends. Per germline, CDR1 SGHNT and CDR2 YENEEA. The CDR3 covers 14 residues. CDR3 nucleotides: TGTGCCAGCAGCTTGGCTAGATCCACAGATACGCAGTATTTT. It specifies CASSLARSTDTQYF.

V gene TRBV5-5 combines with J gene TRBJ2-1; D unclear. Trimming took off 3 bases at V and 4 bases at J, with 11 bases between the two ends. Germline loops: CDR1 SGHKS, CDR2 YYEKEE (reference sequence). The CDR3 runs to 14 residues. The CDR3 DNA reads TGTGCCAGCAGCTCGTCGACTCCTTACAATGAGCAGTTCTTC. It is translated as CASSSSTPYNEQFF. The full variable domain, rest sourced from reference TRBV5-5 and TRBJ2-1, is DAGVTQSPTHLIKTRGQQVTLRCSPISGHKSVSWYQQVLGQGPQFIFQYYEKEERGRGNFPDRFSARQFPNYSSELNVNALLLGDSALYLCASSSSTPYNEQFFGPGTRLTVL.

The rearrangement joins TRBV4-3 to TRBJ1-2; D may be TRBD1 (5 bases). Germline V gene data show CDR1 as LGHNA and CDR2 as YSLEER. The CDR3 totals 13 residues. V dropped 3 bases and J dropped 5 bases, with 10 bases sitting between them. In DNA, the CDR3 is TGCGCCAGCAGCCACGGAGGGGATTATGGCTACACCTTC. Translation gives CASSHGGDYGYTF.

The rearrangement links TRBV30 to TRBJ1-2; D ambiguous. CDR3 length: 14 amino acids. Germline V CDR1 and CDR2: GTSNPN, SVGIG (reference sequence). V lost 0 bases and J lost 5, with 13 bases in between. In DNA form, the CDR3 reads TGTGCCTGGAGTGTTGTGTCCGGAGTATATGGCTACACCTTC. Amino acids: CAWSVVSGVYGYTF. Combining the CDR3 with reference TRBV30 and TRBJ1-2 gives the whole variable domain SQTIHQWPATLVQPVGSPLSLECTVEGTSNPNLYWYRQAAGRGLQLLFYSVGIGQISSEVPQNLSASRPQDRQFILSSKKLLLSDSGFYLCAWSVVSGVYGYTFGSGTRLTVV.

V usage is TRBV4-3 and J usage is TRBJ2-3; 11 bases align to TRBD2. Trimming removed 1 base from V and 6 bases from J; junction bases left unmatched: 6. The length of the CDR3 is 16 residues. The germline V gene encodes CDR1 LGHNA and CDR2 YSLEER. In DNA, the CDR3 is TGCGCCAGCAGCCAAGCAATAGCGGGGGGGCCCGATACGCAGTATTTT. This translates into CASSQAIAGGPDTQYF.

The genes are TRBV7-2 and TRBJ1-4; 8 bases fit TRBD1. The CDR3 contains 16 residues. Trimming cost V 1 base and J 11 bases; bases outside gene matches: 12. In germline, CDR1 is SGHTA, CDR2 FQGNSA. CDR3: CASSLVGQGGSGKLFF. The CDR3 DNA is TGTGCCAGCAGCTTAGTAGGACAGGGAGGTTCAGGGAAACTGTTTTTT.

The rearrangement links TRBV7-9 to TRBJ1-1; D unresolved. CDR1 is SEHNR and CDR2 is FQNEAQ in the germline V gene (reference sequence). V lost 6 bases to trimming and J lost 7 bases, with 6 bases between them. CDR3 length: 10 amino acids. The CDR3 sequence is CASSEGEAFF. The CDR3 coding sequence is TGTGCCAGCAGTGAGGGTGAAGCTTTCTTT.

Concerning this clone itself: One end of the junction does not line up with germline, which may come from a read error. Different DNA sequences within this sample yield the same CDR3. The chain couples TRBV6-5 to TRBJ1-1, with D unresolved. In germline, CDR1 is MNHEY, CDR2 SVGAGI. The CDR3 has 13 residues. The DNA for the CDR3 is TGTGCCAGTAGTTCCCCTGTCCGCACTGAAGCTTTCTTT. Residues: CASSSPVRTEAFF.

This sequence joins TRBV9 and TRBJ2-5; perhaps TRBD2 as D (6 bases). The CDR3 loop spans 17 amino acids. Germline V CDR1 and CDR2: SGDLS, YYNGEE. V was pared by 4 bases and J by 3 bases, with 22 bases between. The CDR3: CASSRGLWRKLEETQYF. In DNA form, the CDR3 reads TGTGCCAGCAGCAGGGGACTCTGGCGTAAATTGGAAGAGACCCAGTACTTC.

Note on this clone: The junction and the germline gene differ at one end; a read error may be behind it. The chain joins TRBV5-6 to TRBJ2-2, with 9 bases that match TRBD1. Germline CDR1 SGHDT, CDR2 YYEEEE. The CDR3 has 16 residues. CDR3 in DNA: TGTGCCAGCAGTAGTACCGGGACAGGGAGTCACGGGGAGCTGCTTTTT. This translates into CASSSTGTGSHGELLF.

The chain is built from TRBV10-3 and TRBJ2-7, with TRBD2 identical over 7 bases. The CDR3 is 18 amino acids. With V trimmed by 0 bases and J by 3 bases, 14 bases remained unmatched. The germline gives CDR1 ENHRY, CDR2 SYGVKD. CDR3 coding DNA: TGTGCCATCAGTGAGTCGATTAGGCCCACGGGGGGTGTCTACGAGCAGTACTTC. This codes for CAISESIRPTGGVYEQYF.

The V gene is TRBV7-2, the J gene TRBJ1-2; D not resolved. CDR3 size: 18 residues. The ends were cut back, 0 bases at V and 2 bases at J, with 19 bases in the middle. Germline loops: CDR1 SGHTA, CDR2 FQGNSA. The CDR3 sequence is CASSLAATPLGSNYGYTF. The CDR3 coding sequence is TGTGCCAGCAGCTTAGCGGCCACTCCCCTAGGGAGCAACTATGGCTACACCTTC. Combining the CDR3 with reference TRBV7-2 and TRBJ1-2 gives the whole variable domain GAGVSQSPSNKVTEKGKDVELRCDPISGHTALYWYRQSLGQGLEFLIYFQGNSAPDKSGLPSDRFSAERTGGSVSTLTIQRTQQEDSAVYLCASSLAATPLGSNYGYTFGSGTRLTVV.

The chain employs TRBV2 and TRBJ1-3; TRBD1 agrees at 7 bases. Trimming at V came to 2 bases and at J to 4 bases, leaving 2 bases not matched to a gene. Germline CDR1 SNHLY, CDR2 FYNNEI. The CDR3 is made up of 14 amino acids. CDR3 protein: CASSEMGQGNTIYF. DNA of the CDR3: TGTGCCAGCAGTGAAATGGGACAGGGAAACACCATATATTTT.

The genes are TRBV5-1 and TRBJ2-7; 8 nucleotides line up with TRBD2. V gave up 0 bases and J gave up 2 bases; unmatched junction bases: 4. Germline V gene data show CDR1 as SGHRS and CDR2 as YFSETQ. The CDR3 consists of 15 residues. This CDR3 is CASSLGTGRAYEQYF. For the CDR3, the DNA is TGCGCCAGCAGCTTGGGGACCGGGAGGGCCTACGAGCAGTACTTC.

The V call is TRBV18, the J call TRBJ1-1; TRBD1 might be the D (6 bases). Germline V gene data show CDR1 as KGHSH and CDR2 as LQKENI. Trimming removed 7 bases at V and 3 bases at J, with 15 bases between. The CDR3 sequence is 14 residues long. Here the CDR3 reads CASYRTAGDTEAFF. The CDR3 coding sequence is TGTGCCAGCTATCGGACAGCCGGGGACACTGAAGCTTTCTTT.

The V call is TRBV5-4, the J call TRBJ2-7; 11 bases agree with TRBD1. The V gene's germline CDR1 is SGHNT and CDR2 YYREEE (reference sequence). CDR3 length: 13 amino acids. Trimming removed 6 bases from V and 7 bases from J; junction bases left unmatched: 6. The CDR3: CASIPDRGREQYF. DNA of the CDR3: TGTGCCAGCATCCCGGACAGGGGGCGAGAGCAGTACTTC.